The 15 T cell receptor beta chains below come from one sample, sequenced in a study of cytomegalovirus exposure and HLA in healthy donors. With 60 Vbeta and 13 Jbeta primers, the PCR was carried out. Clones were sequenced by immunoSEQ multiplex PCR, and TCRdb holds only the in-frame ones, with some missing. The sample lists hundreds of thousands of clones, around 80% occurring once. What was sequenced was PBMCs. The receptor source for this set is a boy aged 5-17 years in good health and CMV-seronegative.

The J gene is TRBJ1-2, the V gene TRBV30, with 8 bases fitting TRBD1. V lost 5 bases and J lost 1; bases outside the gene matches: 9. CDR3 length: 15 amino acids. Germline CDR1 GTSNPN, CDR2 SVGIG (reference sequence). CDR3 sequence (DNA): TGTGCCTGGGATAGGGCAGGGGGCCGTAACTATGGCTACACCTTC. Its translation: CAWDRAGGRNYGYTF. Looking up the rest from reference TRBV30 and TRBJ1-2 gives the full variable domain: SQTIHQWPATLVQPVGSPLSLECTVEGTSNPNLYWYRQAAGRGLQLLFYSVGIGQISSEVPQNLSASRPQDRQFILSSKKLLLSDSGFYLCAWDRAGGRNYGYTFGSGTRLTVV.

This chain joins TRBV7-9 and TRBJ2-7; 10 nucleotides align to TRBD1. The CDR3 covers 19 residues. The trim removed 3 bases at V and 0 bases at J, leaving 14 bases unmatched. Germline V CDR1 and CDR2: SEHNR, FQNEAQ (reference sequence). This CDR3 reads CASSFQPVIGTGASYEQYF. CDR3 nucleotide sequence: TGTGCCAGCAGCTTCCAACCGGTGATTGGGACAGGGGCCTCCTACGAGCAGTACTTC. Complete variable domain (other parts from reference TRBV7-9 and TRBJ2-7): DTGVSQNPRHKITKRGQNVTFRCDPISEHNRLYWYRQTLGQGPEFLTYFQNEAQLEKSRLLSDRFSAERPKGSFSTLEIQRTEQGDSAMYLCASSFQPVIGTGASYEQYFGPGTRLTVT.

This chain links TRBV9 with TRBJ2-1; 11 nucleotides agree with TRBD1. V lost 3 bases and J lost 2; bases outside the gene matches: 1. Germline assignment: CDR1 SGDLS and CDR2 YYNGEE. The CDR3 length is 15 residues. In nucleotides, the CDR3 is TGTGCCAGCAGCGGGGGACAGGGGGCCTACAATGAGCAGTTCTTC. This codes for CASSGGQGAYNEQFF.

Concerning this clone: One end of the junction does not line up with germline, which may come from a read error. The genes are TRBV5-8 and TRBJ1-1; perhaps TRBD1 as D (5 bases). Germline lookup yields CDR1 SGHTS and CDR2 YDEGEE. This CDR3 comprises 12 residues. CDR3 protein: CASSVGPRVRLF. The CDR3 DNA sequence: TGTGCCAGCAGCGTCGGCCCCAGGGTGAGACTCTTT. Looking up the rest from reference TRBV5-8 and TRBJ1-1 gives the full variable domain: EAGVTQSPTHLIKTRGQQATLRCSPISGHTSVYWYQQALGLGLQFLLWYDEGEERNRGNFPPRFSGRQFPNYSSELNVNALELEDSALYLCASSVGPRVRLFGQGTRLTVV.

This chain connects TRBV27 to TRBJ1-2; D perhaps matches TRBD1 (5 bases). CDR3 length: 15 amino acids. Deletions cut 3 bases from V and 4 bases from J, with 15 bases between. The germline CDR1 and CDR2 sequences are MNHEY and SMNVEV (reference sequence). CDR3 in amino acids: CASSLSPDRIYGYTF. The CDR3 coding sequence is TGTGCCAGCAGTTTGAGCCCCGACAGAATCTATGGCTACACCTTC.

The CDR3: CAWSYLTAGGGQPQHF. DNA for the CDR3: TGTGCCTGGAGTTACCTAACAGCGGGGGGCGGTCAGCCCCAGCATTTT. This chain uses TRBV30 with TRBJ1-5; D may be TRBD1 (6 bases). CDR1 is GTSNPN, CDR2 SVGIG, per germline (reference sequence). Trimming pared 2 bases from V and 6 bases from J, leaving 20 bases between. The CDR3 length is 16 residues.

This chain joins TRBV5-1 and TRBJ1-3, with 9 bases lining up with TRBD1. Germline trimming cut 3 bases from V and 8 bases from J; bases unmatched to any gene: 9. Germline V lookup: CDR1 SGHRS, CDR2 YFSETQ. The CDR3 runs 15 residues. CDR3 loop: CASSSGTGRLHTIYF. In nucleotides, the CDR3 is TGCGCCAGCAGCTCCGGGACAGGGCGTTTGCACACCATATATTTT. Full variable domain (missing parts from reference TRBV5-1 and TRBJ1-3): KAGVTQTPRYLIKTRGQQVTLSCSPISGHRSVSWYQQTPGQGLQFLFEYFSETQRNKGNFPGRFSGRQFSNSRSEMNVSTLELGDSALYLCASSSGTGRLHTIYFGEGSWLTVV.

This chain connects TRBV20-1 to TRBJ2-5; D unclear. V was pared by 4 bases and J by 2 bases, with 2 bases between. Looked up from germline, CDR1 is DFQATT and CDR2 is SNEGSKA (reference sequence). This CDR3 has 10 amino acids. CDR3 DNA sequence: TGCAGTGCTATACAAGAGACCCAGTACTTC. Its translation: CSAIQETQYF.

V usage is TRBV6-5 and J usage is TRBJ2-7, with D perhaps TRBD2 (5 bases). The CDR3 has 14 amino acids. Trimming stripped 4 bases from V and 3 bases from J, with 13 bases between. The germline gives CDR1 MNHEY, CDR2 SVGAGI. CDR3 nucleotide sequence: TGTGCCAGCAGTTCCTGGCGGACTGACTACGAGCAGTACTTC. Translated, it gives CASSSWRTDYEQYF.

The CDR3 protein is CATSLRSRTGGNTIYF. DNA of the CDR3: TGTGCCACCAGCCTACGCTCGCGGACAGGGGGAAACACCATATATTTT. The V and J genes are TRBV15 and TRBJ1-3; 8 bases are shared with TRBD1. Losses at the gene ends were 5 bases for V and 4 bases for J; bases not matched to a gene: 10. Germline-derived CDR1 and CDR2 are LNHNV and YYDKDF (reference sequence). The CDR3 sequence is 16 residues long.

This clone was seen just once. DNA of the CDR3: TGCGCCAGCAGCTTGACAGGGGGCCTAGAGACCCAGTACTTC. This encodes CASSLTGGLETQYF. The rearrangement links TRBV5-1 to TRBJ2-5; TRBD1 agrees at 9 bases. Germline V gene data show CDR1 as SGHRS and CDR2 as YFSETQ. J lost 4 bases, V lost 1 base, and 2 bases had no gene match. The CDR3 is made up of 14 amino acids.

J is TRBJ2-7 and V is TRBV27; weak D call: TRBD2 (6 bases). Trimming removed 5 bases at V and 6 bases at J, with 20 bases between. CDR3 size: 15 residues. Germline V lookup: CDR1 MNHEY, CDR2 SMNVEV (reference sequence). CDR3 loop: CASSTGPGAVGEQYF. CDR3 DNA sequence: TGTGCCAGCAGTACAGGCCCGGGAGCAGTGGGCGAGCAGTACTTC.

The chain combines TRBV11-2 with TRBJ1-1; 8 positions agree with TRBD1. Germline values: CDR1 SGHAT, CDR2 FQNNGV. J gave up 5 bases and V 4 bases, and 3 bases lay outside the gene matches. CDR3 length: 13 amino acids. The CDR3 DNA is TGTGCCAGCAGCTGGACAGGGCGGACTGAAGCTTTCTTT. Its translation: CASSWTGRTEAFF.

The chain is built from TRBV27 and TRBJ1-2; a weak D match, TRBD1 (6 bases). The CDR3 consists of 14 residues. Trimming took off 6 bases at V and 8 bases at J, with 19 bases between the two ends. The V gene's germline CDR1 is MNHEY and CDR2 SMNVEV (reference sequence). CDR3 nucleotides: TGTGCCAGCAGGACTTCGGGACAACAGTGGGGCTACACCTTC. Protein sequence: CASRTSGQQWGYTF.

The V gene is TRBV4-2, the J gene TRBJ2-1, with 7 bases identical to TRBD1. The CDR3 is made up of 14 amino acids. CDR1 is LGHNA and CDR2 is YNFKEQ in the germline V gene. With 0 bases clipped from V and 9 bases from J, the junction kept 5 bases outside the gene matches. The chain's CDR3 is CASSQDWSGGEQFF. DNA for the CDR3: TGTGCCAGCAGCCAAGATTGGTCAGGGGGTGAGCAGTTCTTC.